These 13 T cell receptor beta chains came from one sample sequenced in a study of blood T cell repertoires in COVID-19. TCRdb's table, derived via immunoSEQ multiplex PCR, lists solely in-frame clones and lacks some. The sample contains roughly 70,000 clones, 65% to 90% of which appear only once. The sequenced sample consisted of peripheral blood. The receptor source for this set is a man aged 80 or over with COVID-19, enrolled during active disease.

The chain combines TRBV6-6 with TRBJ1-1; no firm D call. The V gene lost 10 bases and the J gene lost 1 base, with 10 bases spanning the gap. Germline assignment: CDR1 MNHNY and CDR2 SVGAGI (reference sequence). This CDR3 is 12 amino acids long. For the CDR3, the DNA is TGTGCCACCTCCGAGCAGAACACTGAAGCTTTCTTT. Protein: CATSEQNTEAFF.

The chain combines TRBV9 with TRBJ2-3, with D perhaps matching TRBD1 (6 bases). V dropped 0 bases and J dropped 14 bases, with 25 bases sitting between them. The CDR3 is 16 residues long. Germline V lookup: CDR1 SGDLS, CDR2 YYNGEE. In nucleotides, the CDR3 is TGTGCCAGCAGCGTAGAAGGGGGTTATGGTGCGGCCCCGACGTATTTT. Residues: CASSVEGGYGAAPTYF. Full variable domain (outside the CDR3, taken from reference TRBV9 and TRBJ2-3): DSGVTQTPKHLITATGQRVTLRCSPRSGDLSVYWYQQSLDQGLQFLIQYYNGEERAKGNILERFSAQQFPDLHSELNLSSLELGDSALYFCASSVEGGYGAAPTYFGPGTRLTVL.

This clone has only a few counts. This chain links TRBV5-1 with TRBJ1-1, with D perhaps TRBD1 (5 bases). Trimming stripped 2 bases from V and 4 bases from J, with 15 bases between. Germline lookup yields CDR1 SGHRS and CDR2 YFSETQ. The CDR3 has 15 residues. CDR3 in DNA: TGCGCCAGCAGCTTCGGGGGTCAGGGCGTCACTGAAGCTTTCTTT. Protein sequence: CASSFGGQGVTEAFF. The variable domain in full, with the rest retrieved from reference TRBV5-1 and TRBJ1-1, is KAGVTQTPRYLIKTRGQQVTLSCSPISGHRSVSWYQQTPGQGLQFLFEYFSETQRNKGNFPGRFSGRQFSNSRSEMNVSTLELGDSALYLCASSFGGQGVTEAFFGQGTRLTVV.

V and J are TRBV9 and TRBJ1-5; D perhaps matches TRBD1 (5 bases). The CDR3 has 15 residues. V was clipped by 7 bases and J by 0 bases, with 14 bases between them. Per germline, CDR1 SGDLS and CDR2 YYNGEE. The CDR3 bases are TGTGCCAGCGCAAGGGGATGGGATAGCAATCAGCCCCAGCATTTT. This codes for CASARGWDSNQPQHF.

The chain couples TRBV28 to TRBJ2-7; 8 nucleotides agree with TRBD2. The CDR3 is 14 amino acids. With 5 bases clipped from V and 2 bases from J, the junction kept 5 bases outside the gene matches. Germline lookup yields CDR1 MDHEN and CDR2 SYDVKM. CDR3 amino acids: CASSPGGLTYEQYF. As DNA, the CDR3 is TGTGCCAGCAGTCCGGGGGGGCTGACCTACGAGCAGTACTTC.

V gene TRBV6-5 combines with J gene TRBJ1-2; 7 bases agree with TRBD1. Trimming removed 8 bases from V and 7 bases from J; junction bases left unmatched: 10. The CDR3 totals 13 residues. Looked up from germline, CDR1 is MNHEY and CDR2 is SVGAGI. DNA for the CDR3: TGTGCCAGCGGAAGACAGGGTAATAGTGGCTACACCTTC. Encoded protein: CASGRQGNSGYTF.

This clone was seen just once. The chain uses TRBV18 and TRBJ2-5, with 10 bases that match TRBD1. With 10 bases clipped from V and 3 bases from J, the junction kept 8 bases outside the gene matches. The germline gives CDR1 KGHSH, CDR2 LQKENI. The CDR3 runs to 14 residues. The CDR3 coding sequence is TGTGCCACCTCCGAGGGGACAGGGGAAGAGACCCAGTACTTC. It translates to CATSEGTGEETQYF.

This chain connects TRBV6-5 to TRBJ2-2; unclear D gene. Deletions cut 7 bases from V and 0 bases from J, with 9 bases between. Germline CDR1 is MNHEY and CDR2 is SVGAGI. The CDR3 has 14 amino acids. The DNA for the CDR3 is TGTGCCAGCAAAAATAGCCCGAACACCGGGGAGCTGTTTTTT. Its translation: CASKNSPNTGELFF.

This chain uses TRBV5-1 with TRBJ1-2, with 8 nucleotides matching TRBD1. The CDR3 extends over 15 amino acids. V lost 4 bases and J lost 3; bases outside the gene matches: 8. Germline CDR1 reads SGHRS; CDR2 reads YFSETQ. CDR3 nucleotides: TGCGCCAGCAGCATCGGACAGGGTGTCGACTATGGCTACACCTTC. This translates into CASSIGQGVDYGYTF.

This clone has only a few counts. The chain joins TRBV5-1 to TRBJ2-7; 9 bases match TRBD1. Trimming removed 0 bases from V and 3 bases from J; junction bases left unmatched: 13. Per germline, CDR1 SGHRS and CDR2 YFSETQ. The CDR3 is 18 amino acids. DNA for the CDR3: TGCGCCAGCAGCTTGGCCGCGACAGGGGGTCCCCTTCTCTACGAGCAGTACTTC. Its translation: CASSLAATGGPLLYEQYF.

This chain joins TRBV4-2 and TRBJ2-7; TRBD1 agrees at 11 bases. The CDR3 has 15 residues. CDR1 is LGHNA and CDR2 is YNFKEQ in the germline V gene. After removal of 2 bases from V and 3 bases from J, the junction contained 3 bases not matched to a gene. The CDR3 here is CASSQMGQGDYEQYF. In nucleotides, the CDR3 is TGTGCCAGCAGCCAAATGGGACAGGGGGACTACGAGCAGTACTTC.

CDR3 sequence (DNA): TGTGCCAGCAGCCCACCCAACAGGGCGGCCGGCGGGGAGCTGTTTTTT. Residues: CASSPPNRAAGGELFF. The chain joins TRBV9 to TRBJ2-2; maybe TRBD1 (6 bases). The V and J ends lost 4 bases and 7 bases respectively, with 20 bases between them. Germline lookup yields CDR1 SGDLS and CDR2 YYNGEE. This CDR3 region has 16 residues.

This chain uses TRBV27 with TRBJ1-1; 7 bases are shared with TRBD1. This CDR3 is built from 17 residues. With 2 bases clipped from V and 2 bases from J, the junction kept 11 bases outside the gene matches. Germline CDR1 and CDR2: MNHEY and SMNVEV (reference sequence). In DNA, the CDR3 is TGTGCCAGCAGTTTAAGGACAGGACCTTCTTTAAACACTGAAGCTTTCTTT. This translates into CASSLRTGPSLNTEAFF.